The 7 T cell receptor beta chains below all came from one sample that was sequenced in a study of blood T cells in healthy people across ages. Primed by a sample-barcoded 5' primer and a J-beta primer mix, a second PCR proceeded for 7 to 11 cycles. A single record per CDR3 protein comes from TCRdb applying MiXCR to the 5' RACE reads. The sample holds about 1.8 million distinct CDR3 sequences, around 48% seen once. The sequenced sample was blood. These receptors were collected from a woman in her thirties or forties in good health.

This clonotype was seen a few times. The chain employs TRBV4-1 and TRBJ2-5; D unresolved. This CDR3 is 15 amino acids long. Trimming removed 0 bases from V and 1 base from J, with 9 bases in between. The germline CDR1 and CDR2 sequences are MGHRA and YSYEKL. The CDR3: CASSQDLGTQETQYF. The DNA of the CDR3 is TGCGCCAGCAGCCAAGATCTGGGAACCCAAGAGACCCAGTACTTC.

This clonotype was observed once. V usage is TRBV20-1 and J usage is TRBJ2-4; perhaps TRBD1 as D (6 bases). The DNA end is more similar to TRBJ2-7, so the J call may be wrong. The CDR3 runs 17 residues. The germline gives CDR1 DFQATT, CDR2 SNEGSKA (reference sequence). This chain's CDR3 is CSVRGVGFATGTYEQYF. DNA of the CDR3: TGCAGTGTTAGGGGTGTGGGTTTCGCCACAGGGACCTACGAGCAGTACTTC.

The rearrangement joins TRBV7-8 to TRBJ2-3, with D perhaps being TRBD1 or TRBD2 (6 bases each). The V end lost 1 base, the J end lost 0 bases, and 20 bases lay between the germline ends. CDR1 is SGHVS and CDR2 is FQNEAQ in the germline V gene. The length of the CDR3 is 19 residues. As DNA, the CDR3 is TGTGCCAGCAGCTTAGAGGGGGGATGGGACGGTACTAGCACAGATACGCAGTATTTT. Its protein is CASSLEGGWDGTSTDTQYF.

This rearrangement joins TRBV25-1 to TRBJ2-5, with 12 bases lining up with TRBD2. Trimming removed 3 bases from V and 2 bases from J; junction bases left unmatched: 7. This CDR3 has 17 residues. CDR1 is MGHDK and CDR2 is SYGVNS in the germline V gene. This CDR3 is CASSDPLAGGFQETQYF. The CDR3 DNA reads TGTGCCAGCAGTGATCCACTAGCGGGGGGATTTCAAGAGACCCAGTACTTC.

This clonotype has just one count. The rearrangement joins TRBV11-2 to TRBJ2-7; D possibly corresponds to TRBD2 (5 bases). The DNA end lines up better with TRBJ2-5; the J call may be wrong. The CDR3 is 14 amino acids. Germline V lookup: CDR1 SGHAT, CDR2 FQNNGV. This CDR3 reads CASSLELDPETQYF. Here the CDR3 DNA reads TGTGCCAGCAGCTTAGAACTAGACCCCGAGACCCAGTACTTC.

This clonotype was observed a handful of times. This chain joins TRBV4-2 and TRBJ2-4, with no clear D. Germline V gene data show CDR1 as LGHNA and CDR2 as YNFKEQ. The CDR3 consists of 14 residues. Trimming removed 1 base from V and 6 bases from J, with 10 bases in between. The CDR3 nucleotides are TGTGCCAGCAGCCAAGGTAGCATTGGAAACATTCAGTACTTC. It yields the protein CASSQGSIGNIQYF.

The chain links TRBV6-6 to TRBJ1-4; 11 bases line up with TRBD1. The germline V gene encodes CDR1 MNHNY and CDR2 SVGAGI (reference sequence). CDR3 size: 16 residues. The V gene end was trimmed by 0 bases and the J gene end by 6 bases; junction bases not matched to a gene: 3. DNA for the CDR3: TGTGCCAGCAGTTACTCGGACAGGGGGCATCATGAAAAACTGTTTTTT. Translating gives CASSYSDRGHHEKLFF.